The rows below give T cell receptor beta chains drawn from one sample of a study of shared clonotypes between healthy human individuals. The assay was immunoSEQ multiplex PCR, and TCRdb's table has in-frame clones only and misses some. The sample consists of some 200,000 clones, 60% to 75% of them appearing once. Sequencing was done on a sample of memory CD4+ T cells sorted from blood. The receptors here all came from a man aged 25 to 40 in good health. Both conserved end residues are part of each CDR3. A D gene is named only where the DNA matches it firmly. Clone size is stated in some rows and not others, as once, few, many or a class when expanded.

>.|TRBD2|TRBV5-1|TRBJ2-1
CASSLDLAGAYNEQFF
TGCGCCAGCAGCTTGGATCTAGCGGGGGCCTACAATGAGCAGTTCTTC
>.|.|TRBV6-1|TRBJ1-5
CASSEAPMRGQPQHF
TGTGCCAGCAGTGAAGCGCCCATGCGGGGGCAGCCCCAGCATTTT
>.|.|TRBV9|TRBJ2-5
CASSVGGRETQYF
TGTGCCAGCAGCGTAGGAGGGAGAGAGACCCAGTACTTC
>.|.|TRBV27|TRBJ2-7
CASSSRPPTGSYEQYF
TGTGCCAGCAGTTCCCGACCTCCTACGGGGTCCTACGAGCAGTACTTC
>.|TRBD1|TRBV30|TRBJ2-7
CAYLQGAGEQYF
TGTGCCTACCTACAGGGGGCGGGCGAGCAGTACTTC
>.|.|TRBV30|TRBJ2-2
CAWGYRVPTGELFF
TGTGCCTGGGGTTACAGGGTACCCACCGGGGAGCTGTTTTTT
>.|.|TRBV7-8|TRBJ2-5
CASSLMAGSETQYF
TGTGCCAGCAGCTTAATGGCGGGATCGGAGACCCAGTACTTC
>once|.|TRBV6-1|TRBJ2-7
CASSEGWKSEQYF
TGTGCCAGCAGTGAGGGGTGGAAAAGCGAGCAGTACTTC
>.|.|TRBV5-6|TRBJ1-4
CASSLPGLNEKLFF
TGTGCCAGCAGCTTACCAGGCCTGAATGAAAAACTGTTTTTT
>once|.|TRBV19|TRBJ2-7
CASSPYARVTGEQYF
TGTGCCAGTAGCCCCTACGCGAGGGTGACCGGCGAGCAGTACTTC
>once|.|TRBV15|TRBJ2-7
CATSKDNSYEQYF
TGTGCCACCAGCAAAGACAATTCCTACGAGCAGTACTTC
>.|.|TRBV25-1|TRBJ2-2
CASSESMNTGELFF
TGTGCCAGCAGTGAATCCATGAACACCGGGGAGCTGTTTTTT
>once|.|TRBV6-5|TRBJ1-1
CASSYGPSNTEAFF
TGTGCCAGCAGTTACGGGCCATCGAACACTGAAGCTTTCTTT
>.|TRBD2|TRBV29-1|TRBJ2-7
CSALTSGNYEQYF
TGCAGCGCTCTGACTAGCGGGAACTACGAGCAGTACTTC
>.|TRBD1|TRBV29-1|TRBJ2-6
CSVSGQGGGANVLTF
TGCAGCGTTTCGGGACAGGGTGGTGGGGCCAACGTCCTGACTTTC
>.|.|TRBV16|TRBJ1-5
CASSQSTLGVGGHF
TGTGCCAGCAGCCAATCTACACTAGGGGTGGGAGGCCACTTT
>many|.|TRBV7-9|TRBJ1-1
CASSPVAGRVTEAFF
TGTGCCAGCAGTCCTGTGGCCGGGCGAGTCACTGAAGCTTTCTTT
>.|.|TRBV28|TRBJ1-2
CASSLGRDYGYTF
TGTGCCAGCAGTTTAGGACGGGACTATGGCTACACCTTC
>many|TRBD2|TRBV7-9|TRBJ2-5
CASHRASGQETQYF
TGTGCCAGCCACCGGGCTAGCGGACAAGAGACCCAGTACTTC
>.|TRBD1|TRBV6-5|TRBJ2-5
CASRNRGRQETQYF
TGTGCCAGCAGAAACAGGGGTCGACAAGAGACCCAGTACTTC
>.|TRBD1|TRBV18|TRBJ1-3
CASSPHGQGVGNTIYF
TGTGCCAGCTCACCGCATGGACAGGGCGTAGGAAACACCATATATTTT
>.|.|TRBV11-3|TRBJ2-1
CASSSERADVMSEQFF
TGTGCCAGCAGCTCTGAGAGGGCGGATGTCATGTCTGAGCAGTTCTTC
>.|.|TRBV7-2|TRBJ2-7
CASSSNRLVWQYF
TGTGCCAGCAGCTCTAACAGGCTGGTGTGGCAGTACTTC
>.|.|TRBV27|TRBJ2-7
CASSPDPKLYEQYF
TGTGCCAGCAGTCCCGACCCAAAACTCTACGAGCAGTACTTC
>.|TRBD1|TRBV2|TRBJ2-3
CASSGLETGHIGGGDTQYF
TGTGCCAGCAGTGGGCTTGAGACAGGGCATATTGGAGGAGGAGATACGCAGTATTTT
>.|.|TRBV5-6|TRBJ1-1
CASSHDRWNTEAFF
TGTGCCAGCAGCCACGACCGGTGGAACACTGAAGCTTTCTTT
>.|.|TRBV9|TRBJ2-2
CASNTGQIGAGELFF
TGTGCCAGCAACACAGGACAAATCGGGGCCGGGGAGCTGTTTTTT
>once|TRBD2|TRBV5-1|TRBJ2-7
CASSEGLSGRSYEQYF
TGCGCCAGCAGCGAAGGACTTAGCGGGAGATCCTACGAGCAGTACTTC
>.|TRBD2|TRBV14|TRBJ2-5
CASSQVGLAGRWETQYF
TGTGCCAGCAGCCAAGTCGGACTAGCGGGTCGTTGGGAGACCCAGTACTTC
>.|TRBD2|TRBV7-2|TRBJ2-7
CASSFGGGSYEQYF
TGTGCCAGCAGCTTTGGCGGGGGCTCCTACGAGCAGTACTTC
>.|.|TRBV6-6|TRBJ2-1
CASSSGGGSYNEQFF
TGTGCCAGCAGTTCAGGAGGGGGCTCCTACAATGAGCAGTTCTTC
>once|.|TRBV29-1|TRBJ1-1
CSVGSWGNTEAFF
TGCAGCGTTGGGAGTTGGGGGAACACTGAAGCTTTCTTT
>.|.|TRBV6-6|TRBJ1-2
CASSYSRRHGDTF
TGTGCCAGCAGTTACTCAAGGCGGCATGGGGACACCTTC
>.|.|TRBV7-2|TRBJ2-3
CASSRSPLTDTQYF
TGTGCCAGCAGCCGTTCTCCGCTCACAGATACGCAGTATTTT
>few|.|TRBV2|TRBJ1-5
CASSGDGPQPQHF
TGTGCCAGCAGTGGTGATGGGCCCCAGCCCCAGCATTTT
>.|.|TRBV18|TRBJ2-2
CASSPFRVREPNTGELFF
TGTGCCAGCTCACCGTTCAGGGTCCGGGAGCCGAACACCGGGGAGCTGTTTTTT
>.|.|TRBV28|TRBJ2-7
CASSLSRGPYEQYF
TGTGCCAGCAGTTTATCGAGGGGCCCCTACGAGCAGTACTTC
>.|.|TRBV5-3|TRBJ2-3
CASSLPETDTQYF
TGTGCCAGCAGCTTACCGGAAACGGATACGCAGTATTTT
>once|.|TRBV7-3|TRBJ2-1
CASSASGAGYNEQFF
TGTGCCAGCAGCGCTTCGGGAGCCGGTTACAATGAGCAGTTCTTC
>.|.|TRBV7-6|TRBJ1-1
CASSSLAPQENTEAFF
TGTGCCAGCAGCTCACTGGCCCCCCAAGAGAACACTGAAGCTTTCTTT
>.|.|TRBV12-5|TRBJ2-5
CASGYQGAETQYF
TGTGCTAGTGGTTACCAGGGAGCCGAGACCCAGTACTTC
>many|.|TRBV7-2|TRBJ2-1
CASSLVGGEQFF
TGTGCCAGCAGCTTAGTCGGTGGGGAGCAGTTCTTC
>once|.|TRBV9|TRBJ2-1
CASSTRWDVDNEQFF
TGTGCCAGCAGCACCCGGTGGGATGTGGACAATGAGCAGTTCTTC